This T cell receptor beta chain emerged from a study of cytomegalovirus exposure and HLA in healthy donors. Study-level background: Earlier findings included 90 million to 120 million unique TCR beta sequences obtained from 150 million to 200 million T cells. Study observations and caveats: In vitro testing confirmed a few CMV-associated chains as specific for CMV antigens. A likely sequencing artifact accounted for one observed cluster of highly shared sequence variants. Analysis performed later found more than 15,000 TCR beta sequences associated with HLA alleles at 0.05 false discovery rate.

The CDR3 is 13 residues long. Per germline, CDR1 SEHNR and CDR2 FQNEAQ (reference sequence). About this clone itself: No antigen is known for it. One junction end does not reproduce the germline sequence, and a read error may be involved.

A multiplex PCR was run with 60 Vbeta primers and 13 Jbeta primers. Libraries were prepared by immunoSEQ multiplex PCR; TCRdb keeps only in-frame clonotypes and omits some of them. The sample yields around 190,000 clones, 74% seen once. The clonotype was recovered from a woman younger than 45 in good health and CMV-seropositive. Source material: PBMCs. This chain connects TRBV7-9 to TRBJ2-7, with TRBD1 identical over 7 bases. The CDR3 protein is CSSSRTGSYEQYF. CDR3 bases: TGTTCCAGCAGCCGGACAGGCAGCTACGAGCAGTACTTC.